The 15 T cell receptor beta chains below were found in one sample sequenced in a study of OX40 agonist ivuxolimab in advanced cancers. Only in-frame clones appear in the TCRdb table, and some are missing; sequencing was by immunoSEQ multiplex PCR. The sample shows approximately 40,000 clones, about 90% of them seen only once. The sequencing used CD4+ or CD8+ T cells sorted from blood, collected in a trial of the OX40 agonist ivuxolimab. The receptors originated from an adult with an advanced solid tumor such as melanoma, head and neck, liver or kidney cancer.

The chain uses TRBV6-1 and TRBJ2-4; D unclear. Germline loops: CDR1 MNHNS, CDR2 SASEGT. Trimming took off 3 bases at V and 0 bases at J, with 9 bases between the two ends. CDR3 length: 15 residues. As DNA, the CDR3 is TGTGCCAGCAGTGATCATGGGATAGCCAAAAACATTCAGTACTTC. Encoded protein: CASSDHGIAKNIQYF.

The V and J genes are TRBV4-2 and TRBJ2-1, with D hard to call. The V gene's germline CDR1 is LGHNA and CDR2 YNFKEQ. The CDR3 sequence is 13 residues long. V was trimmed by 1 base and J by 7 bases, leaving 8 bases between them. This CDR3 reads CASSQGVGNEQFF. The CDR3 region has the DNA TGTGCCAGCAGCCAAGGAGTAGGTAATGAGCAGTTCTTC.

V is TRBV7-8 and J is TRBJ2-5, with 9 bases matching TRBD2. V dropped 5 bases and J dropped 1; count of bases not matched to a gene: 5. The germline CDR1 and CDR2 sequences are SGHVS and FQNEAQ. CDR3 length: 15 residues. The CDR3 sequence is CASSHSSGAQETQYF. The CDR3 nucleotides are TGTGCCAGCAGCCATTCTAGCGGGGCCCAAGAGACCCAGTACTTC.

CDR3 sequence reads: CASSLRGVEGNTIYF. The CDR3 bases are TGTGCCAGCAGCTTAAGGGGGGTCGAGGGGAACACCATATATTTT. The chain carries TRBV11-2 and TRBJ1-3, with a tentative D call TRBD1 (6 bases). Germline CDR1 SGHAT, CDR2 FQNNGV. Trimming removed 2 bases from V and 7 bases from J, with 15 bases in between. The CDR3 consists of 15 residues.

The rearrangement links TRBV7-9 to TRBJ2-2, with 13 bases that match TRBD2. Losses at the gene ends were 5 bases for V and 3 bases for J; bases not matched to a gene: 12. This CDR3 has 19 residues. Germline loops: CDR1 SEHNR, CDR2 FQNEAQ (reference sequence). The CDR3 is CASSLRQLAGGPDTGELFF. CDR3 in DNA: TGTGCCAGCAGCCTCAGACAACTAGCGGGAGGGCCGGACACCGGGGAGCTGTTTTTT. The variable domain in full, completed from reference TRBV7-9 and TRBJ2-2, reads DTGVSQNPRHKITKRGQNVTFRCDPISEHNRLYWYRQTLGQGPEFLTYFQNEAQLEKSRLLSDRFSAERPKGSFSTLEIQRTEQGDSAMYLCASSLRQLAGGPDTGELFFGEGSRLTVL.

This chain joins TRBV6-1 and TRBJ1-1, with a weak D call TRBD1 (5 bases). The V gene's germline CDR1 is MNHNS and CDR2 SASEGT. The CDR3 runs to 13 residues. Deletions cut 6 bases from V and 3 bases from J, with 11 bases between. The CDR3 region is CASRANRYTEAFF. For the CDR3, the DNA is TGTGCCAGCAGGGCCAACAGGTACACTGAAGCTTTCTTT.

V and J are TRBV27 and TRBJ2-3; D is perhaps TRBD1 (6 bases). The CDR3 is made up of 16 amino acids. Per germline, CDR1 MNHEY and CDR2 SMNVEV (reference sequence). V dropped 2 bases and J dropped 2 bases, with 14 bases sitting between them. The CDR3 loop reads CASSLTPSGATDTQYF. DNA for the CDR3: TGTGCCAGCAGTTTAACCCCATCAGGGGCCACAGATACGCAGTATTTT.

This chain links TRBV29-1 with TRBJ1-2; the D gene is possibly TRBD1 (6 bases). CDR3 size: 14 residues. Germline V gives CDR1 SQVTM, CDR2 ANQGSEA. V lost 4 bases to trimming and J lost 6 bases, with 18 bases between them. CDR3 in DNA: TGCAGCGTTGTAGCTCGGGGACACTCTGATGGCTACACCTTC. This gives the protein CSVVARGHSDGYTF.

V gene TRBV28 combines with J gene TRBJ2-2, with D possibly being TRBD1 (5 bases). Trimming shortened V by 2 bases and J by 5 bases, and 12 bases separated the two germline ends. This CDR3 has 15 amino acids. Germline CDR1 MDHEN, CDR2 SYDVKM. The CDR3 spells CASSLGSPGTGELFF. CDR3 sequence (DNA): TGTGCCAGCAGTTTAGGTAGCCCAGGGACCGGGGAGCTGTTTTTT.

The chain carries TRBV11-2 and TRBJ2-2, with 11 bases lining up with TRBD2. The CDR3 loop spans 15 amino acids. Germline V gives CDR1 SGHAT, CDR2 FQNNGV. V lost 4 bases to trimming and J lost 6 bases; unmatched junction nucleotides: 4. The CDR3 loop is CASSSPGLAAGELFF. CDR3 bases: TGTGCCAGCAGCTCTCCGGGACTAGCGGCCGGGGAGCTGTTTTTT.

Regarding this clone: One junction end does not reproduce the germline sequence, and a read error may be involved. CDR3 DNA sequence: TGTGCCAGCTCGGTGGACAGTTCCGAGCGGTACTTC. It translates to CASSVDSSERYF. The chain links TRBV18 to TRBJ2-7; possible D gene TRBD1, 6 bases. The germline V gene encodes CDR1 KGHSH and CDR2 LQKENI. The CDR3 is 12 amino acids.

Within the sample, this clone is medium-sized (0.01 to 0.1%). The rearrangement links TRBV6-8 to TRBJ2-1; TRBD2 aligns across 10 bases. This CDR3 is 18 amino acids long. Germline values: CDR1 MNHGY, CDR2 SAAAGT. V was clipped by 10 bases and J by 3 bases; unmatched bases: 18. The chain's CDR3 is CATPFRLAGVPLYNEQFF. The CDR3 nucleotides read TGTGCCACACCCTTCCGGCTAGCGGGAGTTCCCCTCTACAATGAGCAGTTCTTC.

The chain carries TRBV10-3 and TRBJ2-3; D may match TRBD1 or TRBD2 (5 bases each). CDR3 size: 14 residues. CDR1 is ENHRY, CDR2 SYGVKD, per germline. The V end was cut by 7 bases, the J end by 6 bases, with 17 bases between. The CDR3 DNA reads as TGTGCCATCACAGTCTCTCTAGAGGGGGATACGCAGTATTTT. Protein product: CAITVSLEGDTQYF.

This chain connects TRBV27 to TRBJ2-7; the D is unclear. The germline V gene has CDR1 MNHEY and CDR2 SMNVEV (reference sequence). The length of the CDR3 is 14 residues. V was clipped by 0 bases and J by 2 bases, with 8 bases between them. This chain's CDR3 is CASSLSRIPYEQYF. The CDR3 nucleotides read TGTGCCAGCAGTTTATCTCGGATTCCCTACGAGCAGTACTTC.

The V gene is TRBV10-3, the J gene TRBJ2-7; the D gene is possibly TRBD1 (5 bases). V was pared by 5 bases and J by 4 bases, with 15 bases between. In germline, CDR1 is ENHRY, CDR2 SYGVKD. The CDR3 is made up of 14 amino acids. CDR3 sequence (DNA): TGTGCCATCAGTTCAATTGACAGTCGATACGAGCAGTACTTC. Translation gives CAISSIDSRYEQYF.